The rows below give T cell receptor beta chains drawn from one sample of a study of shared clonotypes between healthy human individuals. Here immunoSEQ multiplex PCR was the method, and the copy in TCRdb shows in-frame clones only, minus some. This sample has some 580,000 clones, with 95% to 98% found just once. The sample comprised naive CD8+ T cells sorted from blood. The receptors were sampled from a man younger than 40 in good health. The CDR3 runs from the conserved cysteine through the conserved F or W. Each record gives: clone size, J gene, V gene, D gene, CDR3 DNA, CDR3 protein. The D gene is left open where the match is weak. A clone size is listed for some rows: how often the clone was seen (once, few, many), or a class if it is expanded.

size: .
J: TRBJ1-4
V: TRBV27
D: .
DNA: TGTGCCAGCAGTTTATTGGGGCGGGATGAAAAACTGTTTTTT
CDR3: CASSLLGRDEKLFF

size: .
J: TRBJ2-7
V: TRBV11-2
D: TRBD1
DNA: TGTGCCAGCAGTCCTACGAACAGGGGAAACTACGAGCAGTACTTC
CDR3: CASSPTNRGNYEQYF

size: .
J: TRBJ2-7
V: TRBV6-6
D: TRBD2
DNA: TGTGCCAGCAGGGCGGGGGCCTACGAGCAGTACTTC
CDR3: CASRAGAYEQYF

size: .
J: TRBJ1-2
V: TRBV5-4
D: TRBD1
DNA: TGTGCCAGCAGCTTGGGGACAGGGATGGGTGGCTACACCTTC
CDR3: CASSLGTGMGGYTF

size: .
J: TRBJ1-2
V: TRBV11-2
D: TRBD1
DNA: TGTGCCAGCAGCAAATTACCGGGACAGGGGAACTATGGCTACACCTTC
CDR3: CASSKLPGQGNYGYTF

size: .
J: TRBJ2-2
V: TRBV9
D: TRBD2
DNA: TGTGCCAGCAGCGTAGCTAGGTCGGGACTAGCGTTCTCCGGGGAGCTGTTTTTT
CDR3: CASSVARSGLAFSGELFF

size: few
J: TRBJ2-1
V: TRBV7-9
D: .
DNA: TGTGCCAGCAGCCCTCCCCTTACGGGGCAGTTCTTC
CDR3: CASSPPLTGQFF

size: .
J: TRBJ2-7
V: TRBV6-1
D: .
DNA: TGTGCCAGCTCGATCGGGATTACCTACGAGCAGTACTTC
CDR3: CASSIGITYEQYF

size: .
J: TRBJ2-5
V: TRBV29-1
D: .
DNA: TGCAGCGCCGAGGGCAGGGTCCAAGAGACCCAGTACTTC
CDR3: CSAEGRVQETQYF

size: .
J: TRBJ2-7
V: TRBV5-1
D: TRBD2
DNA: TGCGCCAGCAGCTTGGGGGTTAGCGGGAGCTCCTACGAGCAGTACTTC
CDR3: CASSLGVSGSSYEQYF

size: .
J: TRBJ2-2
V: TRBV9
D: .
DNA: TGTGCCAGCAGCGTAGGTGGGACCGGGGAGCTGTTTTTT
CDR3: CASSVGGTGELFF

size: .
J: TRBJ2-7
V: TRBV7-8
D: .
DNA: TGTGCCAGCAGCTTAGTTGTCTCCTACGAGCAGTACTTC
CDR3: CASSLVVSYEQYF

size: .
J: TRBJ2-1
V: TRBV9
D: .
DNA: TGTGCCAGCAGCTCGGGACCCTACAATGAGCAGTTCTTC
CDR3: CASSSGPYNEQFF

size: .
J: TRBJ2-7
V: TRBV6-1
D: .
DNA: TGTGCCAGCAGTGAAGTTGGGACCGGGTCCTACGAGCAGTACTTC
CDR3: CASSEVGTGSYEQYF

size: .
J: TRBJ2-7
V: TRBV11-2
D: .
DNA: TGTGCCAGCAGCCCCGGGATGCGGTCGTACGAGCAGTACTTC
CDR3: CASSPGMRSYEQYF

size: .
J: TRBJ2-5
V: TRBV10-2
D: .
DNA: TGCGCCAGCAGTGAGTCGGGGCTTAGAGGGGAGACCCAGTACTTC
CDR3: CASSESGLRGETQYF

size: .
J: TRBJ2-1
V: TRBV6-1
D: .
DNA: TGTGCCAGCAGCCTGCCATCGGGAGTCGGAGATGAGCAGTTCTTC
CDR3: CASSLPSGVGDEQFF

size: .
J: TRBJ2-7
V: TRBV5-6
D: .
DNA: TGTGCCAGCAGCTTAAGAGCTGGGGTGCCATATAAGTACGAGCAGTACTTC
CDR3: CASSLRAGVPYKYEQYF

size: .
J: TRBJ1-2
V: TRBV4-3
D: .
DNA: TGCGCCAGCAGCCCCTCAAGGGGCAGGGAGGACTATGGCTACACCTTC
CDR3: CASSPSRGREDYGYTF

size: .
J: TRBJ1-3
V: TRBV9
D: .
DNA: TGTGCCAGCAGCGTACCCCGGGACGGAGCCTCTGGAAACACCATATATTTT
CDR3: CASSVPRDGASGNTIYF

size: once
J: TRBJ2-7
V: TRBV7-6
D: .
DNA: TGTGCCAGCAGCTTAAGGTTGGAGGACGAGCAGTACTTC
CDR3: CASSLRLEDEQYF

size: .
J: TRBJ2-2
V: TRBV19
D: .
DNA: TGTGCCAGTAGTATGAGGGGCTACACCGGGGAGCTGTTTTTT
CDR3: CASSMRGYTGELFF

size: .
J: TRBJ2-1
V: TRBV30
D: TRBD1
DNA: TGTGCCTGGAGAGTAGGGACAGGAGGTTTCAATGAGCAGTTCTTC
CDR3: CAWRVGTGGFNEQFF

size: .
J: TRBJ2-1
V: TRBV7-9
D: TRBD2
DNA: TGTGCCAGCAGCAGTAGCGGGCCCACCGGCAATGAGCAGTTCTTC
CDR3: CASSSSGPTGNEQFF

size: .
J: TRBJ1-4
V: TRBV6-1
D: TRBD1
DNA: TGTGCCAGCAGTGACCGGGACAGGGGGCAGAAACTGTTTTTT
CDR3: CASSDRDRGQKLFF

size: .
J: TRBJ2-7
V: TRBV30
D: .
DNA: TGTGCCTGGAGCTGGCAGGGGAACTCCTACGAGCAGTACTTC
CDR3: CAWSWQGNSYEQYF

size: .
J: TRBJ2-7
V: TRBV28
D: .
DNA: TGTGCCAGCGGAGAGTCCTACGAGCAGTACTTC
CDR3: CASGESYEQYF

size: .
J: TRBJ1-5
V: TRBV27
D: .
DNA: TGTGCCAGCAGAACACGTTTCAATCAGCCCCAGCATTTT
CDR3: CASRTRFNQPQHF

size: .
J: TRBJ2-1
V: TRBV11-2
D: TRBD2
DNA: TGTGCCAGCAGCTTAGTGGGGACTAGCTGGGAGGGTGAGCAGTTCTTC
CDR3: CASSLVGTSWEGEQFF